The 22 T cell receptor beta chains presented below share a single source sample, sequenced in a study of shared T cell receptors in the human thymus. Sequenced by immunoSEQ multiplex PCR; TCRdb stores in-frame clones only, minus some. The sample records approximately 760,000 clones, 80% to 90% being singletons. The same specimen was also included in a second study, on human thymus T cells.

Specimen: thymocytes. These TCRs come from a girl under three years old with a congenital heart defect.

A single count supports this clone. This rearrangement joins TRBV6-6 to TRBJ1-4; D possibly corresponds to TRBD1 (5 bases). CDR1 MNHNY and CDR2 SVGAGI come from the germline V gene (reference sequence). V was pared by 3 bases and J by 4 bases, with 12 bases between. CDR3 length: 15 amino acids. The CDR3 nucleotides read TGTGCCAGCAGTTATGGGAGGGGTATTAATGAAAAACTGTTTTTT. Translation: CASSYGRGINEKLFF.

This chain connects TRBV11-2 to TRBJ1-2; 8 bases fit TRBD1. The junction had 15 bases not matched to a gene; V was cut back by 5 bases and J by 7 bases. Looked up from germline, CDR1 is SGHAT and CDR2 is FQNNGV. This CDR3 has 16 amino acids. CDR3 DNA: TGTGCCAGCAGCCTCGGGTTAAAAGGACAGGGCGGTGGCTACACCTTC. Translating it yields CASSLGLKGQGGGYTF.

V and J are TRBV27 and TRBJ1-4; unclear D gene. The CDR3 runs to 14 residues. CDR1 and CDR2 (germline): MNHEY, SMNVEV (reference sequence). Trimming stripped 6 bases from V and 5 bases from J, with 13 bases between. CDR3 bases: TGTGCCAGCAGGTCGGGCGGGAGGAATGAAAAACTGTTTTTT. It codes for CASRSGGRNEKLFF. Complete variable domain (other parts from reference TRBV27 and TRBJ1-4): EAQVTQNPRYLITVTGKKLTVTCSQNMNHEYMSWYRQDPGLGLRQIYYSMNVEVTDKGDVPEGYKVSRKEKRNFPLILESPSPNQTSLYFCASRSGGRNEKLFFGSGTQLSVL.

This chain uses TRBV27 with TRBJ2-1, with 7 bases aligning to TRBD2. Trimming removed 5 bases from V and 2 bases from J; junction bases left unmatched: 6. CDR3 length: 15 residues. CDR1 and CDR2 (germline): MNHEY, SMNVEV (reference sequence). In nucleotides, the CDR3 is TGTGCCAGCAGTCCCCTAGCGGTGGCCTACAATGAGCAGTTCTTC. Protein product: CASSPLAVAYNEQFF.

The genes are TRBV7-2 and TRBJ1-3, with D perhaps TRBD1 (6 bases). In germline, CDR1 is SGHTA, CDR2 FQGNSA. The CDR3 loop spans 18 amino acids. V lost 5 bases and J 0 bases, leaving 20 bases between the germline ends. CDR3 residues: CASSLGTHNHNSGNTIYF. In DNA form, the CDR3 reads TGTGCCAGCAGCCTCGGGACACATAACCACAACTCTGGAAACACCATATATTTT.

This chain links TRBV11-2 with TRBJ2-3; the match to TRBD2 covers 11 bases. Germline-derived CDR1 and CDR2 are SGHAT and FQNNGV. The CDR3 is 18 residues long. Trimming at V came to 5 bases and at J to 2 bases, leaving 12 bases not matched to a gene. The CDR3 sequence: CASSQPGLADVFTDTQYF. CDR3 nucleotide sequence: TGTGCCAGCAGCCAGCCGGGACTAGCGGATGTATTCACAGATACGCAGTATTTT.

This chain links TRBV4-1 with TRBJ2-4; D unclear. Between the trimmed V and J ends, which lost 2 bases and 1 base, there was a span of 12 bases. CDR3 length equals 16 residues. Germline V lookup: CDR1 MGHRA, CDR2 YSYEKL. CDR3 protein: CASSQSSPAAKNIQYF. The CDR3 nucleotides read TGCGCCAGCAGCCAATCGAGTCCCGCGGCCAAAAACATTCAGTACTTC.

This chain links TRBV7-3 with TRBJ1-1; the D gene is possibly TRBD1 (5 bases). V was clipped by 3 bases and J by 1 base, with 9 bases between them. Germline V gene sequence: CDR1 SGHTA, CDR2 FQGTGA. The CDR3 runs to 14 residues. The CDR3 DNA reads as TGTGCCAGCAGCTTCGGACACCCGAACACTGAAGCTTTCTTT. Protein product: CASSFGHPNTEAFF. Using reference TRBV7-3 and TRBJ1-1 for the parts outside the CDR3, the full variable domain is GAGVSQTPSNKVTEKGKYVELRCDPISGHTALYWYRQSLGQGPEFLIYFQGTGAADDSGLPNDRFFAVRPEGSVSTLKIQRTERGDSAVYLCASSFGHPNTEAFFGQGTRLTVV.

CDR3 amino acids: CASSLQAHQPQHF. DNA for the CDR3: TGTGCCAGCAGTTTACAGGCCCATCAGCCCCAGCATTTT. The chain is built from TRBV6-6 and TRBJ1-5; D perhaps matches TRBD1 (5 bases). The germline CDR1 and CDR2 sequences are MNHNY and SVGAGI (reference sequence). The germline V and J ends were trimmed by 4 bases and 5 bases, with 9 bases remaining between them. The CDR3 length is 13 residues.

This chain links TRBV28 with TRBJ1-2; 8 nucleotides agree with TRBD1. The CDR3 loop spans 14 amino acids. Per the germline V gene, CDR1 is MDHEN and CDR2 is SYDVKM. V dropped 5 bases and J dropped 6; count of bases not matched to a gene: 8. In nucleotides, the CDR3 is TGTGCCAGCAGTAGACAGGGGACGTGGAATGGCTACACCTTC. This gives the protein CASSRQGTWNGYTF.

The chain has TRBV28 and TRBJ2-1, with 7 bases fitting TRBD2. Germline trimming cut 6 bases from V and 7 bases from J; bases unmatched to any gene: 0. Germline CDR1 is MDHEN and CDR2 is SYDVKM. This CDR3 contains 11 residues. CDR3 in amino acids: CASRRGNEQFF. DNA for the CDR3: TGTGCCAGCAGGCGGGGGAATGAGCAGTTCTTC.

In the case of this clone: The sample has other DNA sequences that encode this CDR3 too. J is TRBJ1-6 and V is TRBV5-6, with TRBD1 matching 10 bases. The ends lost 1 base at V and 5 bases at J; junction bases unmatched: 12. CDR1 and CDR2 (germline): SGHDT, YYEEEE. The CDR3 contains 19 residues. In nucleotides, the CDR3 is TGTGCCAGCAGCTTGTTGGTCGAAGGACAGGGGGGCCATAATTCACCCCTCCACTTT. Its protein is CASSLLVEGQGGHNSPLHF.

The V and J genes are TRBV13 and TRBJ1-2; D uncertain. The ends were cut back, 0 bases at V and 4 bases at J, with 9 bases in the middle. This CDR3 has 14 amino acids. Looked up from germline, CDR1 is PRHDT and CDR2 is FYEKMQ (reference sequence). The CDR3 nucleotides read TGTGCCAGCAGCTTAGGCCGGGGAGCCTATGGCTACACCTTC. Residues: CASSLGRGAYGYTF. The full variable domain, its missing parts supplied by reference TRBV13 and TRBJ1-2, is AAGVIQSPRHLIKEKRETATLKCYPIPRHDTVYWYQQGPGQDPQFLISFYEKMQSDKGSIPDRFSAQQFSDYHSELNMSSLELGDSALYFCASSLGRGAYGYTFGSGTRLTVV.

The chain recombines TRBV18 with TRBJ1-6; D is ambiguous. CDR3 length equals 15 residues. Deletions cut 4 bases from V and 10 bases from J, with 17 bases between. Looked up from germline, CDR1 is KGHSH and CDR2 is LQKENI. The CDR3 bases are TGTGCCAGCTCACGAGGGCGGGCGTCGCGGTCACCCCTCCACTTT. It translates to CASSRGRASRSPLHF.

CDR3 in amino acids: CAIRAGTGYEQYF. CDR3 DNA sequence: TGTGCCATCAGGGCCGGGACAGGTTACGAGCAGTACTTC. The V and J genes are TRBV10-3 and TRBJ2-7; TRBD1 matches at 8 bases. V shed 6 bases and J 4 bases; nucleotides not matched to a gene: 5. The CDR3 sequence is 13 residues long. Germline values: CDR1 ENHRY, CDR2 SYGVKD.

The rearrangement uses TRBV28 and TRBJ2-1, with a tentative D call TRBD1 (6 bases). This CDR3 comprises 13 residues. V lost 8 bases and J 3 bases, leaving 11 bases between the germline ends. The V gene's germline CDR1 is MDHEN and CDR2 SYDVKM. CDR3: CASGAGVYNEQFF. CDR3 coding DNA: TGTGCCAGCGGTGCAGGGGTCTACAATGAGCAGTTCTTC.

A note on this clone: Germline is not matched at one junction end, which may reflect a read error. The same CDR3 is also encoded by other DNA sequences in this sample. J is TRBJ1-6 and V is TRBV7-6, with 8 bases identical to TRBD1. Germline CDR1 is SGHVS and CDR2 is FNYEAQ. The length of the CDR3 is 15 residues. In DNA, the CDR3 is TGTGCCAGCAGCTTAGGGACAGGGAGAAATTCCCCCCTCCACTTT. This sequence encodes CASSLGTGRNSPLHF.

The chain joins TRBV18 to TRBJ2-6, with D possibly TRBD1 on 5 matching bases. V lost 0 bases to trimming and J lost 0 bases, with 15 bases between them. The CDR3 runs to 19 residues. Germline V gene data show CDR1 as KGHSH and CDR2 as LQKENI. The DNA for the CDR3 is TGTGCCAGCTCACCACCGCTTACAGGTCGAAGCTCTGGGGCCAACGTCCTGACTTTC. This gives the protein CASSPPLTGRSSGANVLTF.

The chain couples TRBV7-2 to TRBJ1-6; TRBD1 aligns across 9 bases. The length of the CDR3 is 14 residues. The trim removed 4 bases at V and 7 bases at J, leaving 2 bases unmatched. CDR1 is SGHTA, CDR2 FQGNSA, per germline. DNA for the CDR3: TGTGCCAGCAGCTCACAGGGGGCAAATTCACCCCTCCACTTT. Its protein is CASSSQGANSPLHF.

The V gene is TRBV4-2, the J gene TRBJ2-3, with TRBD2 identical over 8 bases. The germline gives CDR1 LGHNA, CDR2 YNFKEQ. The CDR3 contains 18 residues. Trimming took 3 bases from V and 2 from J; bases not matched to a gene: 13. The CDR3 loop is CASSHLERGPKLTDTQYF. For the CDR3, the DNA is TGTGCCAGCAGCCATCTCGAGCGGGGGCCCAAACTCACAGATACGCAGTATTTT.

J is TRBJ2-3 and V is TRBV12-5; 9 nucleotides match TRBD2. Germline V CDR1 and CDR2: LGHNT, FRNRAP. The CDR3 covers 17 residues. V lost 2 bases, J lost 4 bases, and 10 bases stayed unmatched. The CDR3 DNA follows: TGTGCTAGTGGTTTGTCACGGGAGCGGGGGGCCCCAGATACGCAGTATTTT. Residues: CASGLSRERGAPDTQYF.

Here the CDR3 DNA reads TGTGCCAGCAGCTTGAGTAGCGTCGAGCAGTACTTC. This encodes CASSLSSVEQYF. The chain is built from TRBV7-6 and TRBJ2-7, with a tentative D call TRBD2 (5 bases). The V end was cut by 3 bases, the J end by 6 bases, with 9 bases between. The CDR3 has 12 amino acids. The V gene's germline CDR1 is SGHVS and CDR2 FNYEAQ.